This T cell receptor (beta chain) comes out of a study of cytomegalovirus exposure and HLA in healthy donors. Germline V gives CDR1 SEHNR, CDR2 FQNEAQ (reference sequence). CDR3 length: 12 amino acids. V shed 5 bases and J 12 bases; nucleotides not matched to a gene: 3. Whole-study findings and limits: A later analysis appeared to link common viral pathogens to several of the most significant clusters.

For this clone: What it recognizes is unknown.

The PCR employed 60 Vbeta primers together with 13 Jbeta primers. Assay: immunoSEQ multiplex PCR; the TCRdb copy retains only in-frame clones and omits some. The sample holds 90,000 or so clones, approximately 81% seen once. The chain employs TRBV7-9 and TRBJ2-5, with 13 bases aligning to TRBD2. The sequencing input was PBMCs. The TCR was taken from a woman aged 40 to 55 in good health and CMV-seronegative. CDR3 amino acids: CASSPGLAGKYF. CDR3 in DNA: TGTGCCAGCAGCCCGGGACTAGCGGGGAAGTACTTC.